This TCR beta chain was retrieved from a study of blood T cell repertoires in COVID-19. In this sample, this clone turned up once. With 7 bases clipped from V and 9 bases from J, the junction kept 11 bases outside the gene matches. This CDR3 spans 15 amino acids. Germline assignment: CDR1 SGHRS and CDR2 YFSETQ. The cohort comprised adults aged roughly 18 to 100 years residing in under 25 US areas. Either two negative PCRs, clearance, or symptom resolution qualified Cohort 3 donors as recovered. Profiled with immunoSEQ multiplex PCR; TCRdb holds only in-frame clones, not every one. The sample includes roughly 150,000 clones, approximately 86% of them seen just once.

Sequencing was performed on PBMCs or T cells enriched from blood (not recorded which). This receptor was taken from a woman aged 40 to 50 who had recovered from COVID-19. The V gene is TRBV5-1, the J gene TRBJ2-1; 12 positions match TRBD2. The CDR3 region is CASRSTSGSIGEQFF. CDR3 nucleotides: TGCGCCAGCCGGTCGACTAGCGGGAGCATAGGTGAGCAGTTCTTC.